This passage covers 23 T cell receptor beta chains from one sample sequenced in a study of T cells after posttransplantation cyclophosphamide. The repertoire was sequenced with immunoSEQ multiplex PCR; TCRdb's copy has only in-frame clones and lacks some. The sample lists approximately 13,000 clones; around 83% were seen once. Sequencing was done on a sample of memory CD4+ T cells sorted from PBMCs. These receptors all stem from a man aged 50 or older in good health, CMV-negative, and a related stem cell transplant donor.

V is TRBV5-1 and J is TRBJ2-3, with a weak D call TRBD1 (6 bases). The CDR3 totals 19 residues. Germline CDR1 and CDR2: SGHRS and YFSETQ. V was pared by 2 bases and J by 0 bases, with 22 bases between. CDR3 loop: CASSFRSRVGQSSTDTQYF. Written as DNA, the CDR3 is TGCGCCAGCAGCTTCCGATCACGGGTAGGACAGTCTAGCACAGATACGCAGTATTTT.

The chain joins TRBV6-6 to TRBJ1-4; perhaps TRBD1 as D (5 bases). This CDR3 has 16 amino acids. Trimming stripped 4 bases from V and 1 base from J, with 13 bases between. From germline, CDR1 is MNHNY and CDR2 SVGAGI (reference sequence). In nucleotides, the CDR3 is TGTGCCAGCAGTTTTCCCCGACAGAGAACTAATGAAAAACTGTTTTTT. It translates to CASSFPRQRTNEKLFF.

The J gene is TRBJ1-2, the V gene TRBV2, with D hard to call. The germline gives CDR1 SNHLY, CDR2 FYNNEI. The CDR3 is 12 amino acids. The V end was cut by 2 bases, the J end by 2 bases, with 3 bases between. The CDR3 sequence is CASSEQNYGYTF. The CDR3 DNA reads as TGTGCCAGCAGTGAACAGAACTATGGCTACACCTTC.

The CDR3 loop reads CASRGELHGEKLFF. CDR3 sequence (DNA): TGTGCCAGCAGAGGGGAACTCCATGGTGAAAAACTGTTTTTT. The chain links TRBV5-5 to TRBJ1-4; TRBD1 might be the D (5 bases). CDR1 is SGHKS and CDR2 is YYEKEE in the germline V gene (reference sequence). CDR3 length: 14 amino acids. V was trimmed by 5 bases and J by 7 bases, leaving 15 bases between them.

This chain links TRBV10-3 with TRBJ1-2; 9 nucleotides match TRBD1. After removal of 3 bases from V and 4 bases from J, the junction contained 6 bases not matched to a gene. The length of the CDR3 is 15 residues. CDR1 ENHRY and CDR2 SYGVKD come from the germline V gene. CDR3 in amino acids: CAISEPGQGFYGYTF. The CDR3 DNA reads TGTGCCATCAGTGAACCGGGACAGGGTTTCTATGGCTACACCTTC.

The V call is TRBV5-5, the J call TRBJ2-1; 12 bases align to TRBD2. Germline assignment: CDR1 SGHKS and CDR2 YYEKEE (reference sequence). Trimming at V came to 4 bases and at J to 7 bases, leaving 6 bases not matched to a gene. The CDR3 runs to 15 residues. CDR3 DNA: TGTGCCAGCAGCACGTCTAGCGGGGGGGCGAATGAGCAGTTCTTC. It translates to CASSTSSGGANEQFF.

This clone was seen a single time. This chain joins TRBV19 and TRBJ2-1; D gene unclear. V lost 5 bases and J lost 9, with 14 bases in between. CDR3 length equals 13 residues. Germline CDR1 LNHDA, CDR2 SQIVND (reference sequence). The CDR3 nucleotides are TGTGCCAGTAGTCCCCCCCGTCCGGGTGAGCAGTTCTTC. This gives the protein CASSPPRPGEQFF.

The chain is built from TRBV6-1 and TRBJ2-2, with D tentatively TRBD1 (5 bases). The length of the CDR3 is 15 residues. Per germline, CDR1 MNHNS and CDR2 SASEGT. V dropped 6 bases and J dropped 6 bases, with 17 bases sitting between them. The chain's CDR3 is CASSLWQGGAGELFF. The CDR3 bases are TGTGCCAGCAGCCTCTGGCAGGGTGGGGCCGGGGAGCTGTTTTTT.

The rearrangement uses TRBV5-4 and TRBJ2-3, with D perhaps matching TRBD2 (7 bases). The V gene lost 0 bases and the J gene lost 9 bases, with 17 bases spanning the gap. There are 15 residues in the CDR3. Germline lookup yields CDR1 SGHNT and CDR2 YYREEE (reference sequence). CDR3 sequence (DNA): TGTGCCAGCAGCTTGGCGGAGGTGGGGGGGCACACGCAGTATTTT. Translated: CASSLAEVGGHTQYF.

The chain joins TRBV4-1 to TRBJ2-7, with TRBD2 matching 8 bases. The V gene's germline CDR1 is MGHRA and CDR2 YSYEKL. CDR3 size: 15 residues. The trim removed 0 bases at V and 3 bases at J, leaving 4 bases unmatched. CDR3 sequence reads: CASSQDPRGGYEQYF. CDR3 coding DNA: TGCGCCAGCAGCCAAGATCCACGGGGGGGCTACGAGCAGTACTTC.

This clone was found a few times. V usage is TRBV7-8 and J usage is TRBJ1-6, with TRBD1 as a possible D gene (6 bases). The length of the CDR3 is 15 residues. V lost 1 base, J lost 9 bases, and 13 bases lay in between. Germline V gene sequence: CDR1 SGHVS, CDR2 FQNEAQ. The CDR3 sequence: CASSLGGQGSSPLHF. For the CDR3, the DNA is TGTGCCAGCAGCTTAGGGGGGCAGGGGAGTTCACCCCTCCACTTT.

This clone was recorded only once. V and J are TRBV29-1 and TRBJ2-3; TRBD2 is a possible D gene (5 bases). V dropped 3 bases and J dropped 1 base, with 5 bases sitting between them. CDR3 size: 12 residues. The germline V gene has CDR1 SQVTM and CDR2 ANQGSEA. The CDR3: CSVDGGTDTQYF. The CDR3 region has the DNA TGCAGCGTTGACGGGGGCACAGATACGCAGTATTTT.

This sequence joins TRBV19 and TRBJ1-1; 8 bases are shared with TRBD1. Germline lookup yields CDR1 LNHDA and CDR2 SQIVND (reference sequence). This CDR3 is 12 amino acids long. V trimming: 2 bases; J trimming: 11 bases; junction bases outside the gene matches: 4. CDR3 sequence reads: CASSINRGIAFF. The CDR3 DNA reads TGTGCCAGTAGTATAAACAGGGGGATCGCTTTCTTT. The full variable domain, with the rest looked up from reference TRBV19 and TRBJ1-1, is DGGITQSPKYLFRKEGQNVTLSCEQNLNHDAMYWYRQDPGQGLRLIYYSQIVNDFQKGDIAEGYSVSREKKESFPLTVTSAQKNPTAFYLCASSINRGIAFFGQGTRLTVV.

CDR3 protein: CASSLVVRDRGATNEKLFF. CDR3 DNA sequence: TGTGCCAGCAGCTTAGTTGTAAGGGACAGGGGCGCAACTAATGAAAAACTGTTTTTT. The rearrangement uses TRBV7-2 and TRBJ1-4, with 10 bases matching TRBD1. Germline-derived CDR1 and CDR2 are SGHTA and FQGNSA. Trimming removed 1 base from V and 0 bases from J; junction bases left unmatched: 8. This CDR3 spans 19 amino acids. Full variable domain (remainder filled in from reference TRBV7-2 and TRBJ1-4): GAGVSQSPSNKVTEKGKDVELRCDPISGHTALYWYRQSLGQGLEFLIYFQGNSAPDKSGLPSDRFSAERTGGSVSTLTIQRTQQEDSAVYLCASSLVVRDRGATNEKLFFGSGTQLSVL.

CDR3: CASSPGTGRSEQYF. Here the CDR3 DNA reads TGTGCCAGCAGCCCGGGGACAGGGCGGAGCGAGCAGTACTTC. The V call is TRBV5-4, the J call TRBJ2-7, with 9 positions matching TRBD1. Per germline, CDR1 SGHNT and CDR2 YYREEE (reference sequence). The ends lost 4 bases at V and 6 bases at J; junction bases unmatched: 8. This CDR3 is 14 amino acids long. The full variable domain, with the rest looked up from reference TRBV5-4 and TRBJ2-7, is ETGVTQSPTHLIKTRGQQVTLRCSSQSGHNTVSWYQQALGQGPQFIFQYYREEENGRGNFPPRFSGLQFPNYSSELNVNALELDDSALYLCASSPGTGRSEQYFGPGTRLTVT.

The chain couples TRBV4-3 to TRBJ1-2, with a tentative D call TRBD1 (5 bases). This CDR3 is built from 13 residues. V was trimmed by 8 bases and J by 5 bases, leaving 15 bases between them. Germline CDR1 LGHNA, CDR2 YSLEER. The CDR3 sequence: CASSAGPSYGYTF. The CDR3 DNA follows: TGCGCCAGCTCGGCAGGGCCTTCGTATGGCTACACCTTC.

This chain uses TRBV5-1 with TRBJ1-1; 7 nucleotides line up with TRBD1. This CDR3 has 14 residues. The V segment lost 4 bases and the J segment 5 bases; nucleotides outside the gene matches: 8. CDR1 SGHRS and CDR2 YFSETQ come from the germline V gene. CDR3 sequence: CASSPDRVETEAFF. In DNA, the CDR3 is TGCGCCAGCAGCCCCGACAGGGTAGAGACTGAAGCTTTCTTT.

V is TRBV18 and J is TRBJ1-2, with D possibly being TRBD1 (5 bases). V lost 0 bases and J 6 bases, leaving 14 bases between the germline ends. The germline gives CDR1 KGHSH, CDR2 LQKENI. This CDR3 is built from 15 residues. The DNA for the CDR3 is TGTGCCAGCTCACCACCCTTGTGGCAGGGCGATGGCTACACCTTC. Its translation is CASSPPLWQGDGYTF.

The genes are TRBV5-4 and TRBJ2-3; weak D call: TRBD2 (6 bases). The germline V gene encodes CDR1 SGHNT and CDR2 YYREEE (reference sequence). The CDR3 is 15 residues long. Trimming pared 4 bases from V and 1 base from J, leaving 13 bases between. The CDR3 sequence is CASSISGRGTDTQYF. In DNA, the CDR3 is TGTGCCAGCAGCATTAGCGGTAGGGGCACAGATACGCAGTATTTT.

V and J are TRBV7-2 and TRBJ2-7; D possibly corresponds to TRBD1 (5 bases). Trimming pared 0 bases from V and 4 bases from J, leaving 13 bases between. The CDR3 consists of 15 residues. Germline V CDR1 and CDR2: SGHTA, FQGNSA. CDR3 DNA: TGTGCCAGCAGCTTAGCCGTGGGGCAGGGATACGAGCAGTACTTC. Protein sequence: CASSLAVGQGYEQYF.

The table lists this clone with a few counts. The chain has TRBV19 and TRBJ1-1; D not resolved. CDR3 length: 12 residues. CDR1 and CDR2 (germline): LNHDA, SQIVND (reference sequence). V lost 3 bases and J lost 5, with 7 bases in between. The CDR3 DNA sequence: TGTGCCAGTAGTATTGGCTGGACTGAAGCTTTCTTT. It specifies CASSIGWTEAFF.

In its sample, this clone was seen once. This chain connects TRBV9 to TRBJ2-1; the match to TRBD2 covers 9 bases. This CDR3 contains 15 residues. Germline values: CDR1 SGDLS, CDR2 YYNGEE. V was clipped by 3 bases and J by 7 bases; unmatched bases: 8. CDR3 in amino acids: CASSARSGGRNEQFF. Here the CDR3 DNA reads TGTGCCAGCAGCGCCCGTAGCGGGGGTCGAAATGAGCAGTTCTTC.

The chain uses TRBV7-9 and TRBJ2-1, with 11 bases fitting TRBD2. CDR3 length: 16 amino acids. Trimming removed 1 base from V and 8 bases from J; junction bases left unmatched: 7. Per germline, CDR1 SEHNR and CDR2 FQNEAQ (reference sequence). In nucleotides, the CDR3 is TGTGCCAGCAGCTTAGAGGGGGGACTAGCGGTCTATGAGCAGTTCTTC. Translating it yields CASSLEGGLAVYEQFF. Combining the CDR3 with reference TRBV7-9 and TRBJ2-1 gives the whole variable domain DTGVSQNPRHKITKRGQNVTFRCDPISEHNRLYWYRQTLGQGPEFLTYFQNEAQLEKSRLLSDRFSAERPKGSFSTLEIQRTEQGDSAMYLCASSLEGGLAVYEQFFGPGTRLTVL.